The entry below gives a single T cell receptor beta chain sequence along with its context. This specimen belongs to a study of shared clonotypes between healthy human individuals. As handled by the study authors: ImmunoSEQ only sent back junction sequences with no quality scores, so filtering was done differently. Sequencing used immunoSEQ multiplex PCR; TCRdb keeps in-frame clones, though not all of them. V, J and clone size were drawn from that table, and D and trimming were deduced from the DNA. Among 2 million to 2.5 million clones listed, approximately 95% were seen once. The V end lost 5 bases, the J end lost 10 bases, and 18 bases lay between the germline ends. This CDR3 has 14 residues. Per the germline V gene, CDR1 is MDHEN and CDR2 is SYDVKM.

The chain uses TRBV28 and TRBJ2-4; TRBD2 is a possible D gene (6 bases). The sequenced material came from naive CD4+ T cells sorted from blood. Subset described: CD45RA+ positively selected. The TCR sequence derives from a man younger than 35 in good health. The CDR3, as DNA: TGTGCCAGCAGTCCCCCCGGGGCAGGGAGGATTCAGTACTTC. It codes for CASSPPGAGRIQYF.